These 14 T cell receptor beta chains were all obtained from the same sample, sequenced in a study of T cell repertoires in cytomegalovirus infection. These TCRs' antigens remain unknown. From the reads, TCRdb called clonotypes with MiXCR, one entry per CDR3 protein. The table lists about half a million distinct CDR3 sequences, 42% of them singletons, with around 45% in the top ten. Sequenced here: cultured PBMCs, sampled from culture after CMV antigen stimulation. The receptors shown here come from a human donor in good health (CMV status not recorded). Some clones in this sample may be carry-over from other donors' samples.

This chain links TRBV2 with TRBJ2-1; D uncertain. The CDR3 contains 15 residues. Germline values: CDR1 SNHLY, CDR2 FYNNEI. V dropped 3 bases and J dropped 0 bases, with 9 bases sitting between them. In nucleotides, the CDR3 is TGTGCCAGCAGTGAGGAAGCCCCCTCCTACAATGAGCAGTTCTTC. Translating it yields CASSEEAPSYNEQFF.

The J gene is TRBJ1-2, the V gene TRBV18; D unclear. Germline V gene data show CDR1 as KGHSH and CDR2 as LQKENI. The CDR3 consists of 13 residues. V lost 4 bases to trimming and J lost 6 bases, with 12 bases between them. This CDR3 reads CASSRGPFNGYTF. DNA of the CDR3: TGTGCCAGCTCACGAGGTCCTTTCAATGGCTACACCTTC.

The CDR3 loop reads CASSQAGDNEQFF. The CDR3 coding sequence is TGCGCCAGCAGCCAAGCGGGAGACAATGAGCAGTTCTTC. The V and J genes are TRBV4-3 and TRBJ2-1, with TRBD2 as a possible D gene (6 bases). This CDR3 spans 13 amino acids. Germline V lookup: CDR1 LGHNA, CDR2 YSLEER. V lost 1 base, J lost 5 bases, and 6 bases lay in between.

J is TRBJ2-6 and V is TRBV6-6; tentatively, D is TRBD1 (6 bases). V dropped 8 bases and J dropped 0 bases, with 20 bases sitting between them. This CDR3 is built from 18 residues. The germline V gene encodes CDR1 MNHNY and CDR2 SVGAGI (reference sequence). The CDR3 DNA is TGTGCCAGCCAAGGTGGGGGCAGGTTTAGCTCTGGGGCCAACGTCCTGACTTTC. It translates to CASQGGGRFSSGANVLTF.

This clonotype came up a few times. This chain uses TRBV27 with TRBJ2-7; 12 bases line up with TRBD2. The CDR3 contains 16 residues. Per germline, CDR1 MNHEY and CDR2 SMNVEV (reference sequence). J gave up 2 bases and V 4 bases, and 6 bases lay outside the gene matches. CDR3 in amino acids: CASSSSGGARPYEQYF. CDR3 sequence (DNA): TGTGCCAGCAGTTCTAGCGGGGGGGCCAGGCCCTACGAGCAGTACTTC.

This clonotype occurred a few times. V is TRBV2 and J is TRBJ2-7, with 9 positions matching TRBD1. The ends lost 8 bases at V and 1 base at J; junction bases unmatched: 3. Germline V gene sequence: CDR1 SNHLY, CDR2 FYNNEI. The CDR3 consists of 13 residues. Here the CDR3 reads CASRQGGSYEQYF. The CDR3 region has the DNA TGTGCCAGCCGACAGGGGGGGTCCTACGAGCAGTACTTC.

This clonotype was detected a few times. The V and J genes are TRBV7-6 and TRBJ2-5; TRBD1 matches at 10 bases. V lost 5 bases, J lost 2 bases, and 17 bases stayed unmatched. The CDR3 runs to 19 residues. From germline, CDR1 is SGHVS and CDR2 FNYEAQ. CDR3 DNA: TGTGCCAGCAGCCCACGAGGAATTACCGGGACAGGGGAGCAAGAGACCCAGTACTTC. Amino acids: CASSPRGITGTGEQETQYF.

The chain employs TRBV20-1 and TRBJ2-4; no reliable D call. With 6 bases removed from V and 0 bases from J, the gap between germline ends came to 6 bases. From germline, CDR1 is DFQATT and CDR2 SNEGSKA (reference sequence). The CDR3 loop spans 12 amino acids. CDR3 coding DNA: TGCAGTGCGCCGCTAGCCAAAAACATTCAGTACTTC. Translation: CSAPLAKNIQYF.

V usage is TRBV4-1 and J usage is TRBJ2-1, with 8 bases that match TRBD2. CDR1 is MGHRA, CDR2 YSYEKL, per germline. The CDR3 is 15 residues long. With 1 base clipped from V and 6 bases from J, the junction kept 5 bases outside the gene matches. CDR3 bases: TGCGCCAGCAGCCAAGTTAGCGGGGTTGTCAATGAGCAGTTCTTC. As protein: CASSQVSGVVNEQFF.

This clonotype turned up a few times. The chain couples TRBV6-1 to TRBJ2-7, with a weak D call TRBD1 (6 bases). Trimming removed 5 bases at V and 0 bases at J, with 11 bases between. Germline CDR1 and CDR2: MNHNS and SASEGT. The CDR3 covers 14 residues. Here the CDR3 DNA reads TGTGCCAGCAGTCCAACAGGGAACTCCTACGAGCAGTACTTC. Residues: CASSPTGNSYEQYF.

CDR3 nucleotide sequence: TGTGCCAGCAGCTTAGTATCCGGGCTGGTATCCTACGAGCAGTACTTC. Protein sequence: CASSLVSGLVSYEQYF. The rearrangement joins TRBV7-9 to TRBJ2-7, with no clear D. CDR1 is SEHNR, CDR2 FQNEAQ, per germline (reference sequence). V shed 1 base and J shed 1 base, with 14 bases lying between them. The CDR3 covers 16 residues.

This clonotype was picked up a small number of times. V usage is TRBV7-2 and J usage is TRBJ2-3, with 16 bases fitting TRBD2. The CDR3 sequence is 18 residues long. Germline V gene sequence: CDR1 SGHTA, CDR2 FQGNSA. After removal of 6 bases from V and 4 bases from J, the junction contained 10 bases not matched to a gene. CDR3 loop: CASSRKGTSGGASDTQYF. The CDR3 region has the DNA TGTGCCAGCAGTCGTAAAGGGACTAGCGGGGGGGCCTCAGATACGCAGTATTTT.

The chain employs TRBV7-2 and TRBJ2-3; 8 bases agree with TRBD2. Germline V lookup: CDR1 SGHTA, CDR2 FQGNSA. The CDR3 has 12 residues. With V trimmed by 3 bases and J by 8 bases, 1 base remained unmatched. CDR3 bases: TGTGCCAGCAGCTTTAGCGGGGCTACGCAGTATTTT. It is translated as CASSFSGATQYF. The variable domain in full, completed from reference TRBV7-2 and TRBJ2-3, reads GAGVSQSPSNKVTEKGKDVELRCDPISGHTALYWYRQSLGQGLEFLIYFQGNSAPDKSGLPSDRFSAERTGGSVSTLTIQRTQQEDSAVYLCASSFSGATQYFGPGTRLTVL.

The V and J genes are TRBV7-6 and TRBJ2-3; D may be TRBD2 (5 bases). There are 14 residues in the CDR3. Deletions cut 2 bases from V and 4 bases from J, with 10 bases between. In germline, CDR1 is SGHVS, CDR2 FNYEAQ. The CDR3 reads CASSLSLAPDTQYF. CDR3 in DNA: TGTGCCAGCAGCTTAAGCCTAGCTCCAGATACGCAGTATTTT.